These 23 T cell receptor beta chains share one sample of origin, sequenced in a study of blood T cell repertoires in COVID-19. Clones were sequenced by immunoSEQ multiplex PCR, and TCRdb holds only the in-frame ones, with some missing. This table holds 150,000 to 250,000 clones, about 80% found once. The source material was PBMCs or T cells enriched from blood (not recorded which). These receptors all come from a man in his forties who had recovered from COVID-19.

This clone appeared once. This chain links TRBV24-1 with TRBJ2-2; D is perhaps TRBD2 (5 bases). Germline CDR1 is KGHDR and CDR2 is SFDVKD. The CDR3 covers 14 residues. Trimming stripped 5 bases from V and 1 base from J, with 7 bases between. The DNA of the CDR3 is TGTGCCACCAGTGGGACTTGGAACACCGGGGAGCTGTTTTTT. This codes for CATSGTWNTGELFF.

This chain joins TRBV5-1 and TRBJ2-2; D gene unclear. Germline V gives CDR1 SGHRS, CDR2 YFSETQ. Trimming took off 1 base at V and 4 bases at J, with 14 bases between the two ends. The CDR3 covers 16 residues. CDR3 protein: CASSLTAVRGTGELFF. CDR3 nucleotides: TGCGCCAGCAGCTTGACTGCGGTCCGAGGCACCGGGGAGCTGTTTTTT.

The chain combines TRBV21-1 with TRBJ1-2; the table's D call TRBD1 went unverified against the DNA. TRBV21-1 is a pseudogene. CDR3 length: 15 amino acids. CDR3 nucleotides: TGTGCCAGCAGCCCTCAATCAGGGGGCAACTATGGCTACACCTTC. It translates to CASSPQSGGNYGYTF.

This clone came up once. The J gene is TRBJ2-1, the V gene TRBV6-5; possible D gene TRBD1, 6 bases. Trimming stripped 4 bases from V and 6 bases from J, with 16 bases between. Germline V gene data show CDR1 as MNHEY and CDR2 as SVGAGI. The CDR3 is 15 amino acids. In DNA form, the CDR3 reads TGTGCCAGCAGTTCCGGGACAACCGAGTCCAATGAGCAGTTCTTC. This encodes CASSSGTTESNEQFF.

The rearrangement uses TRBV6-6 and TRBJ1-5, with 7 bases lining up with TRBD1. V was pared by 6 bases and J by 3 bases, with 2 bases of the junction left unmatched. Germline CDR1 MNHNY, CDR2 SVGAGI (reference sequence). The CDR3 length is 13 residues. CDR3 protein: CASRDRFNQPQHF. In DNA form, the CDR3 reads TGTGCCAGCAGGGACAGGTTCAATCAGCCCCAGCATTTT.

This clone was found once. The chain employs TRBV6-5 and TRBJ2-1; no clear D. The CDR3 spans 15 residues. The germline V gene encodes CDR1 MNHEY and CDR2 SVGAGI. V was pared by 0 bases and J by 1 base, with 7 bases between. The CDR3 region has the DNA TGTGCCAGCAGTTACTCGCCCAGGTCCTACAATGAGCAGTTCTTC. This sequence encodes CASSYSPRSYNEQFF.

The chain carries TRBV20-1 and TRBJ1-5; D ambiguous. The CDR3 runs to 11 residues. Germline V gene lookup returns CDR1 DFQATT and CDR2 SNEGSKA (reference sequence). The CDR3 protein is CSALGNQPQHF. In DNA form, the CDR3 reads TGCAGCGCACTTGGCAATCAGCCCCAGCATTTT.

The chain joins TRBV3-1 (or the pseudogene TRBV3-2) to TRBJ1-2, with a weak D call TRBD1 (6 bases). This CDR3 contains 15 residues. The V end was cut by 0 bases, the J end by 7 bases, with 15 bases between. The germline V gene encodes CDR1 LGHDT and CDR2 YNNKEL (reference sequence). CDR3 sequence reads: CASSQEGRGEVGYTF. The CDR3 region has the DNA TGTGCCAGCAGCCAAGAGGGCAGGGGAGAGGTTGGCTACACCTTC.

The V call is TRBV6-1, the J call TRBJ1-1, with TRBD1 matching over 7 bases. The CDR3 extends over 12 amino acids. CDR1 MNHNS and CDR2 SASEGT come from the germline V gene. V trimming: 3 bases; J trimming: 11 bases; junction bases outside the gene matches: 6. DNA for the CDR3: TGTGCCAGCAGTGACACGACAGGGAGGGCTTTCTTT. Encoded protein: CASSDTTGRAFF.

This clone was counted a single time. This rearrangement joins TRBV11-2 to TRBJ2-1; possibly TRBD2 for D (6 bases). Germline V gives CDR1 SGHAT, CDR2 FQNNGV. V lost 5 bases, J lost 0 bases, and 14 bases lay in between. The CDR3 sequence is 16 residues long. The DNA of the CDR3 is TGTGCCAGCAGCCTCTTCGCGGGGAGCTCCTACAATGAGCAGTTCTTC. It translates to CASSLFAGSSYNEQFF. The whole variable domain, remainder taken from reference TRBV11-2 and TRBJ2-1, is EAGVAQSPRYKIIEKRQSVAFWCNPISGHATLYWYQQILGQGPKLLIQFQNNGVVDDSQLPKDRFSAERLKGVDSTLKIQPAKLEDSAVYLCASSLFAGSSYNEQFFGPGTRLTVL.

The chain links TRBV5-1 to TRBJ2-1; the D is unclear. In germline, CDR1 is SGHRS, CDR2 YFSETQ. This CDR3 spans 12 amino acids. Trimming left V 4 bases short and J 6 bases short, with 8 bases between. CDR3 sequence (DNA): TGCGCCAGCAGCGAAATCAGCAATGAGCAGTTCTTC. Translated, it gives CASSEISNEQFF.

The genes are TRBV27 and TRBJ1-2; TRBD1 might be the D (6 bases). Germline-derived CDR1 and CDR2 are MNHEY and SMNVEV (reference sequence). Trimming removed 1 base at V and 3 bases at J, with 12 bases between. This CDR3 has 15 residues. The DNA of the CDR3 is TGTGCCAGCAGTTTATATAGGGGGGGGGACTATGGCTACACCTTC. Translation gives CASSLYRGGDYGYTF.

There are a few counts of this clone. The chain combines TRBV6-2 or TRBV6-3 with TRBJ1-1; possible D gene TRBD1, 5 bases. Germline V gives CDR1 MNHEY, CDR2 SVGEGT. V shed 3 bases and J shed 1 base, with 15 bases lying between them. The CDR3 sequence is 16 residues long. The CDR3 is CASSYPITTGNTEAFF. The CDR3 region has the DNA TGTGCCAGCAGTTATCCCATCACTACAGGGAACACTGAAGCTTTCTTT.

The CDR3 region is CATSDPGSSREGYTF. CDR3 nucleotides: TGTGCCACCAGTGATCCCGGCTCGAGCCGGGAAGGCTACACCTTC. This chain joins TRBV24-1 and TRBJ1-2, with no clear D. V lost 3 bases to trimming and J lost 8 bases, with 18 bases between them. The CDR3 spans 15 residues. Germline CDR1 KGHDR, CDR2 SFDVKD.

The V and J genes are TRBV2 and TRBJ1-1, with D maybe TRBD1 (5 bases). Trimming shortened V by 11 bases and J by 0 bases, and 25 bases separated the two germline ends. This CDR3 region has 17 residues. Per the germline V gene, CDR1 is SNHLY and CDR2 is FYNNEI. The CDR3 nucleotides are TGTGCCGATTTTTACGGGGGATGGGGCGAAATGAACACTGAAGCTTTCTTT. Its translation: CADFYGGWGEMNTEAFF.

J is TRBJ2-1 and V is TRBV3-1 (or the pseudogene TRBV3-2), with D possibly matching TRBD2 (5 bases). The germline CDR1 and CDR2 sequences are LGHDT and YNNKEL (reference sequence). The CDR3 covers 16 residues. Trimming pared 1 base from V and 3 bases from J, leaving 13 bases between. CDR3 DNA sequence: TGTGCCAGCAGCCAAGTGGGTGAGCGGAACTACAATGAGCAGTTCTTC. Translation: CASSQVGERNYNEQFF.

The genes are TRBV6-1 and TRBJ1-2; D uncertain. Between the trimmed V and J ends, which lost 3 bases and 2 bases, there was a span of 10 bases. This CDR3 has 14 amino acids. The V gene's germline CDR1 is MNHNS and CDR2 SASEGT. CDR3 amino acids: CASSEMTGNYGYTF. CDR3 in DNA: TGTGCCAGCAGTGAGATGACTGGGAACTATGGCTACACCTTC.

Concerning this clone: Other nucleotide sequences in the sample specify the same CDR3. The genes are TRBV19 and TRBJ1-1; TRBD1 might be the D (6 bases). V dropped 3 bases and J dropped 1 base, with 9 bases sitting between them. The CDR3 totals 14 residues. The germline gives CDR1 LNHDA, CDR2 SQIVND (reference sequence). CDR3: CASSIGQRNTEAFF. CDR3 nucleotides: TGTGCCAGTAGTATCGGACAGAGGAACACTGAAGCTTTCTTT.

This chain links TRBV2 with TRBJ1-4; no definite D call. CDR1 and CDR2 (germline): SNHLY, FYNNEI. This CDR3 has 15 amino acids. V lost 2 bases to trimming and J lost 3 bases, with 10 bases between them. CDR3 DNA sequence: TGTGCCAGCAGTGAATGGAAGGGAGCTAATGAAAAACTGTTTTTT. Protein product: CASSEWKGANEKLFF.

The chain carries TRBV29-1 and TRBJ1-5, with a weak D call TRBD1 (5 bases). Trimming took 4 bases from V and 5 from J, leaving 15 bases between them. The CDR3 consists of 14 residues. Germline V gene lookup returns CDR1 SQVTM and CDR2 ANQGSEA. CDR3 DNA: TGCAGCGTTGTAGGGGCAGGGCACGATCAGCCCCAGCATTTT. Amino acid sequence: CSVVGAGHDQPQHF.

This clone was seen just once. The chain links TRBV5-1 to TRBJ1-2; 9 nucleotides match TRBD1. Per germline, CDR1 SGHRS and CDR2 YFSETQ. V lost 7 bases and J lost 4; bases outside the gene matches: 14. This CDR3 region has 16 residues. CDR3 DNA sequence: TGCGCCAGCGCTCCGATGGGACAGGGTCCAGCCTATGGCTACACCTTC. Its translation: CASAPMGQGPAYGYTF.

This chain joins TRBV18 and TRBJ2-3; D not resolved. Trimming took 4 bases from V and 6 from J, leaving 8 bases between them. Germline lookup yields CDR1 KGHSH and CDR2 LQKENI. This CDR3 has 12 residues. In nucleotides, the CDR3 is TGTGCCAGCTCACTGGGCGACGATACGCAGTATTTT. Its translation is CASSLGDDTQYF. Based on the CDR3 plus reference TRBV18 and TRBJ2-3, the full variable domain is NAGVMQNPRHLVRRRGQEARLRCSPMKGHSHVYWYRQLPEEGLKFMVYLQKENIIDESGMPKERFSAEFPKEGPSILRIQQVVRGDSAAYFCASSLGDDTQYFGPGTRLTVL.

The rearrangement joins TRBV9 to TRBJ2-1; 11 nucleotides line up with TRBD1. The CDR3 extends over 15 amino acids. CDR1 SGDLS and CDR2 YYNGEE come from the germline V gene. Unmatched junction bases numbered 2, after V lost 0 bases and J lost 6 bases. The CDR3: CASSVEGQGVNEQFF. The CDR3 nucleotides are TGTGCCAGCAGCGTAGAGGGACAGGGGGTCAATGAGCAGTTCTTC. The full variable domain, rest sourced from reference TRBV9 and TRBJ2-1, is DSGVTQTPKHLITATGQRVTLRCSPRSGDLSVYWYQQSLDQGLQFLIQYYNGEERAKGNILERFSAQQFPDLHSELNLSSLELGDSALYFCASSVEGQGVNEQFFGPGTRLTVL.